Detailed here is one T cell receptor (beta chain). Study processing details: Researchers report that nucleated cell counts were estimated from reference gene primer amplification. Clones were sequenced by immunoSEQ multiplex PCR, and TCRdb holds only the in-frame ones, with some missing. For V, J and clone size, that table is used; D and trimming come from the DNA. The sample records tens of thousands of clones, 87% being singletons. Germline V gene lookup returns CDR1 SGHTS and CDR2 YDEGEE. V lost 3 bases to trimming and J lost 4 bases; unmatched junction nucleotides: 4. This CDR3 spans 13 amino acids. These data come from a study of blood T cell repertoires in COVID-19. Study details: Italy, Spain and the United States were the sources of the convalescent and acute COVID-19 samples. T cells, B-cell-depleted T cells, or PBMCs supplied cDNA or gDNA.

The chain recombines TRBV5-8 with TRBJ2-7, with 7 bases identical to TRBD1. Specimen: peripheral blood. The sequence was collected from a woman of 80 years or more in a cohort sampled during active or convalescent COVID-19. DNA for the CDR3: TGTGCCAGCAGCTACAGGGGTACGTACGAGCAGTACTTC. It is translated as CASSYRGTYEQYF.